One TCR beta chain is described in this entry. Healthy bone marrow donors supplied every sample. Primers for the PCR totalled 60 Vbeta and 13 Jbeta. Only in-frame clones appear in the TCRdb table, and some are missing; sequencing was by immunoSEQ multiplex PCR. The top ten hold about 5.7% of the sample, which has 55,000 to 90,000 clones, 70% to 80% seen once. The record originates from a study of cytomegalovirus exposure and HLA in healthy donors. V dropped 0 bases and J dropped 4; count of bases not matched to a gene: 5. CDR3 length: 17 residues. Germline V gene sequence: CDR1 SGHNT, CDR2 YYREEE (reference sequence).

The TCR sequence derives from a man aged 50 or older in good health and CMV-seronegative. The chain couples TRBV5-4 to TRBJ1-6; 9 bases match TRBD1. Sequencing was performed on PBMCs. CDR3 nucleotides: TGTGCCAGCAGCTTGGGGACAGGGGCGCTTTATAATTCACCCCTCCACTTT. Its protein is CASSLGTGALYNSPLHF.